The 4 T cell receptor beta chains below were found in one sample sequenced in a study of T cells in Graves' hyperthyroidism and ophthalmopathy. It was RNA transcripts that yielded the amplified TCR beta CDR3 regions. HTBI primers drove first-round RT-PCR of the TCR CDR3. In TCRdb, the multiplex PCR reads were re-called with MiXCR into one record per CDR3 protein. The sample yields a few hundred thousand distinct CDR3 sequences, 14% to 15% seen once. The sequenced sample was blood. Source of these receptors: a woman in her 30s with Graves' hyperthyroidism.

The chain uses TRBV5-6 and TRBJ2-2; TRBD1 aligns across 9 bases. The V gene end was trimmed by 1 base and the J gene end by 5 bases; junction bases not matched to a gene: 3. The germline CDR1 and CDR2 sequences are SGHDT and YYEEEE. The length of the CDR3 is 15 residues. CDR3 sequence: CASSLTGGGTGELFF. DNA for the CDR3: TGTGCCAGCAGCTTGACAGGGGGCGGTACCGGGGAGCTGTTTTTT.

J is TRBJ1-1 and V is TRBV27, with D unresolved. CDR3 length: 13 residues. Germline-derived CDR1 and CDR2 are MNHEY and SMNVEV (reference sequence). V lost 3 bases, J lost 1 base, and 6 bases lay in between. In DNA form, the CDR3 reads TGTGCCAGCAGTTTCGGAAAGAACACTGAAGCTTTCTTT. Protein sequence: CASSFGKNTEAFF.

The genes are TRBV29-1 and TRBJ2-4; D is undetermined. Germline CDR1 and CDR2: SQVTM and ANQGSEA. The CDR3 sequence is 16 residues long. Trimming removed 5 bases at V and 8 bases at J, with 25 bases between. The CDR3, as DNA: TGCAGCGTTCTGGTTCCTGACCCGGTGATTTTCGACATTCAGTACTTC. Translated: CSVLVPDPVIFDIQYF.

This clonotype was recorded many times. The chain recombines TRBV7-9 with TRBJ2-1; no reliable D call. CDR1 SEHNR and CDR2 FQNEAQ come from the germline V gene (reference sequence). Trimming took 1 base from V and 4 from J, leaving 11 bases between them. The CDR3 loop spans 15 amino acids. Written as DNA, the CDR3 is TGTGCCAGCAGCTTAGGGATAGCAGAATACAATGAGCAGTTCTTC. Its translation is CASSLGIAEYNEQFF.